The 20 T cell receptor beta chains below come from one sample, sequenced in a study of preoperative IRX-2 immunotherapy in early breast cancer. The treatment here: preoperative locoregional IRX-2 cytokine immunotherapy. TCRdb's copy holds only in-frame clones and misses some; the assay was immunoSEQ multiplex PCR. The repertoire has about 38,000 clones, roughly four fifths of them found once; the top ten carry over 1.3%. This material consisted of lymph node tissue, taken after IRX-2 immunotherapy. These receptors all stem from a human donor with breast cancer.

This clone was picked up one time. The chain is built from TRBV7-7 and TRBJ1-3; D is uncertain. Per the germline V gene, CDR1 is SSHAT and CDR2 is FNYEAQ (reference sequence). This CDR3 has 20 amino acids. Deletions cut 5 bases from V and 0 bases from J, with 26 bases between. CDR3 sequence reads: CASSRKFEPFDFSSGNTIYF. The CDR3 DNA follows: TGTGCCAGCAGCCGCAAGTTCGAACCCTTCGACTTTAGCTCTGGAAACACCATATATTTT.

This sequence joins TRBV6-8 and TRBJ2-7, with TRBD1 matching 7 bases. V was clipped by 8 bases and J by 0 bases; unmatched bases: 10. Germline values: CDR1 MNHGY, CDR2 SAAAGT. The CDR3 sequence is 15 residues long. The CDR3 nucleotides are TGTGCCAGCCAGGGGAGCTGGGACAGCTCCTACGAGCAGTACTTC. Translating gives CASQGSWDSSYEQYF.

This clone was seen a single time. The rearrangement uses TRBV11-1 and TRBJ1-1; 7 nucleotides align to TRBD1. The CDR3 contains 14 residues. Per germline, CDR1 SGHAT and CDR2 FQDESV (reference sequence). With V trimmed by 4 bases and J by 6 bases, 8 bases remained unmatched. Here the CDR3 reads CASSSHGTVSEAFF. CDR3 nucleotide sequence: TGTGCCAGCAGCTCCCACGGGACAGTGTCTGAAGCTTTCTTT.

The chain recombines TRBV5-1 with TRBJ2-3, with 14 bases that match TRBD2. The CDR3 length is 18 residues. Germline V gene data show CDR1 as SGHRS and CDR2 as YFSETQ. Unmatched junction bases numbered 8, after V lost 0 bases and J lost 5 bases. The CDR3 loop reads CASSLAPTSGGAGDTQYF. The CDR3 DNA reads as TGCGCCAGCAGCTTGGCCCCGACTAGCGGGGGGGCCGGAGATACGCAGTATTTT. The full variable domain, completed using reference TRBV5-1 and TRBJ2-3, is KAGVTQTPRYLIKTRGQQVTLSCSPISGHRSVSWYQQTPGQGLQFLFEYFSETQRNKGNFPGRFSGRQFSNSRSEMNVSTLELGDSALYLCASSLAPTSGGAGDTQYFGPGTRLTVL.

The chain links TRBV23-1 to TRBJ2-7, with 9 nucleotides matching TRBD1. TRBV23-1 is an open reading frame, and its role is uncertain. The CDR3 runs to 15 residues. Trimming cost V 4 bases and J 9 bases; bases outside gene matches: 13. This chain's CDR3 is CASSLALETGGWQYF. DNA for the CDR3: TGCGCCAGCAGTCTCGCGCTAGAGACAGGGGGATGGCAGTACTTC.

The chain carries TRBV11-3 and TRBJ2-1; 10 nucleotides match TRBD2. Germline values: CDR1 SGHNT, CDR2 YENEEA. The CDR3 consists of 14 residues. The V segment lost 5 bases and the J segment 3 bases; nucleotides outside the gene matches: 1. In nucleotides, the CDR3 is TGTGCCAGCAGCACTAGCGGGGTCTACAATGAGCAGTTCTTC. This sequence encodes CASSTSGVYNEQFF. Full variable domain (remainder filled in from reference TRBV11-3 and TRBJ2-1): EAGVVQSPRYKIIEKKQPVAFWCNPISGHNTLYWYLQNLGQGPELLIRYENEEAVDDSQLPKDRFSAERLKGVDSTLKIQPAELGDSAVYLCASSTSGVYNEQFFGPGTRLTVL.

The chain uses TRBV11-3 and TRBJ2-3; the match to TRBD2 covers 7 bases. Losses at the gene ends were 6 bases for V and 4 bases for J; bases not matched to a gene: 10. CDR1 and CDR2 from the germline V gene are SGHNT and YENEEA. This CDR3 has 15 residues. CDR3 nucleotides: TGTGCCAGCAGTCGAGCTTGGGGAGGGGCAGATACGCAGTATTTT. Its translation is CASSRAWGGADTQYF.

In this sample, this clone turned up a few times. The chain combines TRBV15 with TRBJ1-5; possible D gene TRBD1, 5 bases. Germline V gives CDR1 LNHNV, CDR2 YYDKDF (reference sequence). The CDR3 length is 15 residues. The V and J ends lost 6 bases and 2 bases respectively, with 14 bases between them. The CDR3 bases are TGTGCCACCAGACTGGGGGGAGTTGGCAATCAGCCCCAGCATTTT. Translated, it gives CATRLGGVGNQPQHF.

V gene TRBV6-8 combines with J gene TRBJ1-2, with 7 nucleotides matching TRBD1. This CDR3 comprises 13 residues. Germline CDR1 is MNHGY and CDR2 is SAAAGT. V shed 7 bases and J 7 bases; nucleotides not matched to a gene: 9. This CDR3 reads CASTNRGFGGYTF. CDR3 DNA: TGTGCCAGCACAAACAGGGGCTTCGGTGGCTACACCTTC.

In its sample, this clone was seen a few times. This chain connects TRBV6-8 to TRBJ2-7, with D unresolved. The CDR3 consists of 13 residues. V lost 3 bases and J 1 base, leaving 7 bases between the germline ends. CDR1 and CDR2 (germline): MNHGY, SAAAGT. The CDR3 DNA reads as TGTGCCAGCAGTTATCGGCAGTCCTACGAGCAGTACTTC. It yields the protein CASSYRQSYEQYF.

The genes are TRBV6-8 and TRBJ2-2; D unresolved. The CDR3 is made up of 16 amino acids. The germline CDR1 and CDR2 sequences are MNHGY and SAAAGT. Trimming shortened V by 5 bases and J by 0 bases, and 13 bases separated the two germline ends. CDR3 sequence reads: CASSDEWKSNTGELFF. The CDR3 DNA follows: TGTGCCAGCAGTGACGAGTGGAAATCGAACACCGGGGAGCTGTTTTTT.

This clone was seen once. The chain recombines TRBV11-3 with TRBJ2-7, with 7 positions matching TRBD1. With V trimmed by 5 bases and J by 0 bases, 4 bases remained unmatched. Per germline, CDR1 SGHNT and CDR2 YENEEA. This CDR3 is built from 14 residues. CDR3: CASSMGQSSYEQYF. CDR3 bases: TGTGCCAGCAGCATGGGACAGAGCTCCTACGAGCAGTACTTC.

This rearrangement joins TRBV7-6 to TRBJ1-5; D unresolved. The CDR3 spans 16 residues. Trimming stripped 3 bases from V and 7 bases from J, with 19 bases between. Germline V gene data show CDR1 as SGHVS and CDR2 as FNYEAQ. The DNA of the CDR3 is TGTGCCAGCAGCTTGGGTCCGGACGTCGGTAGACAGCCCCAGCATTTT. Translation gives CASSLGPDVGRQPQHF. The whole variable domain, filled in from reference TRBV7-6 and TRBJ1-5, reads GAGVSQSPRYKVTKRGQDVALRCDPISGHVSLYWYRQALGQGPEFLTYFNYEAQQDKSGLPNDRFSAERPEGSISTLTIQRTEQRDSAMYRCASSLGPDVGRQPQHFGDGTRLSIL.

Here the CDR3 DNA reads TGTGCCAGCAGTTTATGGGGGACAACTAATGAAAAACTGTTTTTT. Protein: CASSLWGTTNEKLFF. The rearrangement uses TRBV28 and TRBJ1-4; D not certain. The CDR3 spans 15 residues. Trimming removed 0 bases from V and 0 bases from J, with 5 bases in between. Germline V gene data show CDR1 as MDHEN and CDR2 as SYDVKM. The full variable domain, in which reference TRBV28 and TRBJ1-4 provide the parts outside the CDR3, is DVKVTQSSRYLVKRTGEKVFLECVQDMDHENMFWYRQDPGLGLRLIYFSYDVKMKEKGDIPEGYSVSREKKERFSLILESASTNQTSMYLCASSLWGTTNEKLFFGSGTQLSVL.

V usage is TRBV19 and J usage is TRBJ1-5, with 10 bases that match TRBD1. CDR3 length equals 14 residues. The V segment lost 5 bases and the J segment 2 bases; nucleotides outside the gene matches: 0. Germline-derived CDR1 and CDR2 are LNHDA and SQIVND (reference sequence). The CDR3 nucleotides read TGTGCCAGTAGTGGGACAGGGGGCAATCAGCCCCAGCATTTT. The encoded protein is CASSGTGGNQPQHF. The variable domain in full, with the rest retrieved from reference TRBV19 and TRBJ1-5, is DGGITQSPKYLFRKEGQNVTLSCEQNLNHDAMYWYRQDPGQGLRLIYYSQIVNDFQKGDIAEGYSVSREKKESFPLTVTSAQKNPTAFYLCASSGTGGNQPQHFGDGTRLSIL.

The V and J genes are TRBV12-5 and TRBJ1-2; D may be TRBD1 (6 bases). There are 15 residues in the CDR3. Germline lookup yields CDR1 LGHNT and CDR2 FRNRAP. Written as DNA, the CDR3 is TGTGCCAGCACCCTTACTCGGGGGCATAACTATGGCTACACCTTC. Encoded protein: CASTLTRGHNYGYTF. Full variable domain (outside the CDR3, taken from reference TRBV12-5 and TRBJ1-2): DARVTQTPRHKVTEMGQEVTMRCQPILGHNTVFWYRQTMMQGLELLAYFRNRAPLDDSGMPKDRFSAEMPDATLATLKIQPSEPRDSAVYFCASTLTRGHNYGYTFGSGTRLTVV.

The chain employs TRBV6-7 and TRBJ1-4; 9 bases line up with TRBD1. Being an ORF, TRBV6-7 has a function that is uncertain. V gave up 3 bases and J gave up 7 bases; unmatched junction bases: 15. This CDR3 comprises 18 residues. The CDR3 sequence: CASSYMAHLTGGPEKLFF. CDR3 sequence (DNA): TGTGCCAGCAGTTATATGGCCCATTTAACAGGGGGCCCTGAAAAACTGTTTTTT.

The chain has TRBV6-8 and TRBJ1-5; D call uncertain. V was shortened by 2 bases and J by 4 bases, with 12 bases between the two germline ends. The CDR3 totals 15 residues. Germline V CDR1 and CDR2: MNHGY, SAAAGT. Written as DNA, the CDR3 is TGTGCCAGCAGTTACGAATTTCTAGGGAATCAGCCCCAGCATTTT. Its translation is CASSYEFLGNQPQHF.

In this sample, this clone turned up once. The chain links TRBV10-1 to TRBJ1-1; tentatively, D is TRBD1 (5 bases). This CDR3 spans 13 amino acids. V gave up 5 bases and J gave up 2 bases, with 9 bases separating them. Looked up from germline, CDR1 is WNHNN and CDR2 is SYGVQD (reference sequence). The CDR3 here is CASSQGFNTEAFF. The CDR3 nucleotides are TGCGCCAGCAGTCAGGGATTTAACACTGAAGCTTTCTTT.

V gene TRBV7-8 combines with J gene TRBJ2-1, with unresolved D. The CDR3 extends over 13 amino acids. V shed 5 bases and J shed 0 bases, with 5 bases lying between them. Germline CDR1 SGHVS, CDR2 FQNEAQ. CDR3 DNA: TGTGCCAGCAGCCTTTCCTCCTACAATGAGCAGTTCTTC. Translating gives CASSLSSYNEQFF. Combining the CDR3 with reference TRBV7-8 and TRBJ2-1 gives the whole variable domain GAGVSQSPRYKVAKRGQDVALRCDPISGHVSLFWYQQALGQGPEFLTYFQNEAQLDKSGLPSDRFFAERPEGSVSTLKIQRTQQEDSAVYLCASSLSSYNEQFFGPGTRLTVL.